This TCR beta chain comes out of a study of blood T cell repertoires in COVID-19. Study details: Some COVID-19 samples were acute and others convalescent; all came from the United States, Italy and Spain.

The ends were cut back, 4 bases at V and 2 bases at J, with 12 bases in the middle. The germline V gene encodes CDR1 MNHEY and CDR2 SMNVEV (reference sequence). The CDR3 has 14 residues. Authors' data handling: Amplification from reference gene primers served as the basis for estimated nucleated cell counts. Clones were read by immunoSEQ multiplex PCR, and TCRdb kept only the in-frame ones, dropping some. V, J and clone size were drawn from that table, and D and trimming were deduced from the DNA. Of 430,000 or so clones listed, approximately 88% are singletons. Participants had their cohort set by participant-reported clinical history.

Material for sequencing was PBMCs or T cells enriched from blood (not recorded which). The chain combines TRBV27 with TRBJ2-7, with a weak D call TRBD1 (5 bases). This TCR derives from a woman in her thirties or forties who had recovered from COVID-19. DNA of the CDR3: TGTGCCAGCAGTTCTCAGGGAAACCCCTACGAGCAGTACTTC. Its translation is CASSSQGNPYEQYF.